The 3 T cell receptor beta chains given below trace back to one sample, sequenced in a study of CXCR3-negative and CXCR3-positive naive CD8 T cells. Antigen specificity for these receptors is unknown. Findings and caveats of the study: TRB CDR3 hydrophobicity was greater in CXCR3-positive naive cells than in CXCR3-negative naive cells.

The TRB cDNA libraries were prepared by 5' RACE with UMI labels. TCRdb reprocessed the 5' RACE reads and keeps a single row for each CDR3 protein, giving no DNA. The sample data list 50,000 or so distinct CDR3 sequences. What was sequenced was naive CXCR3+ CD8+ T cells from blood. Subset meaning: CD45RO-CCR7+CD27+CD95- naive CD8+ T cells expressing CXCR3 (TNR3+). The receptors derive from a human donor in good health. Some clones in this sample may be carry-over from other donors' samples.

The gene calls are TRBV20-1 and TRBJ2-7; as DNA is missing, the TRBD2 call by TCRdb cannot be tested. The CDR3 length is 17 residues. The germline V gene encodes CDR1 DFQATT and CDR2 SNEGSKA (reference sequence). The chain's CDR3 is CSASFPGEGSFGYEQYF.

This sequence joins TRBV7-2 and TRBJ2-5; TCRdb's D call of TRBD1 is untestable without DNA. Germline V gene lookup returns CDR1 SGHTA and CDR2 FQGNSA. The length of the CDR3 is 16 residues. CDR3 in amino acids: CASSPSGGEVKETQYF.

The genes are TRBV29-1 and TRBJ2-7; TCRdb selects TRBD1, and the lack of DNA leaves this call unchecked. The CDR3 sequence is 13 residues long. Germline lookup yields CDR1 SQVTM and CDR2 ANQGSEA. The CDR3 here is CSVGGGSSYEQYF.